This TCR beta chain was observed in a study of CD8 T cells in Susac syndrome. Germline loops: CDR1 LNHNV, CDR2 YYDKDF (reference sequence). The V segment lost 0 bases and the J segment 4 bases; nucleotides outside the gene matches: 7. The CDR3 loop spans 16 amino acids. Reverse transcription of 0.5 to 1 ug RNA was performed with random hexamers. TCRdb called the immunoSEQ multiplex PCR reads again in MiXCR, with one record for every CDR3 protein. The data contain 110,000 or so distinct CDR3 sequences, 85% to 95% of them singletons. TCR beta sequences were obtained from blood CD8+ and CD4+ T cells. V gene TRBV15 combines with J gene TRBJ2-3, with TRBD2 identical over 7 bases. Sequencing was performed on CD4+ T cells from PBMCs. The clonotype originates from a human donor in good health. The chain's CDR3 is CATSREGREWSDTQYF. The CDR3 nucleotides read TGTGCCACCAGCAGAGAAGGGCGGGAGTGGTCAGATACGCAGTATTTT.